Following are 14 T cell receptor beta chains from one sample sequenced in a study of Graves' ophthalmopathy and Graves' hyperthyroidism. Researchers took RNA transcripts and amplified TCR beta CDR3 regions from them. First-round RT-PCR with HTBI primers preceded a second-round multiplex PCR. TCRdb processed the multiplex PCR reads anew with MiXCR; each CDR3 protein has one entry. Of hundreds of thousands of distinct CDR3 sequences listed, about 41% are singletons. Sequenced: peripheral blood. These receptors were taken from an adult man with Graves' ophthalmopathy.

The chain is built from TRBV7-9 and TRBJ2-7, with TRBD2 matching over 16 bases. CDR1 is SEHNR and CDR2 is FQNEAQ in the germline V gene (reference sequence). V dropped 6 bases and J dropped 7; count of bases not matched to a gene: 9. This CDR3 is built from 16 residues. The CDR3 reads CASRTGLAGGLGEQYF. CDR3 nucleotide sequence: TGTGCCAGCAGAACGGGACTAGCGGGGGGGCTAGGGGAGCAGTACTTC.

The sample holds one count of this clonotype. The CDR3 DNA follows: TGCAGTGCCGCTCGGGGTAGCGGACAAGAGACCCAGTACTTC. Translation: CSAARGSGQETQYF. This chain joins TRBV20-1 and TRBJ2-5; D may be TRBD2 (6 bases). CDR1 and CDR2 (germline): DFQATT, SNEGSKA (reference sequence). The CDR3 runs to 14 residues. Trimming took 6 bases from V and 2 from J, leaving 16 bases between them.

The CDR3 loop is CSLPGQMATGYTF. The CDR3 nucleotides read TGCAGCTTGCCCGGACAGATGGCTACAGGGTACACCTTC. The chain couples TRBV29-1 to TRBJ1-2; weak D call: TRBD1 (6 bases). This CDR3 is built from 13 residues. Trimming pared 8 bases from V and 11 bases from J, leaving 24 bases between. Germline V gene sequence: CDR1 SQVTM, CDR2 ANQGSEA. Full variable domain (rest looked up from reference TRBV29-1 and TRBJ1-2): SAVISQKPSRDICQRGTSLTIQCQVDSQVTMMFWYRQQPGQSLTLIATANQGSEATYESGFVIDKFPISRPNLTFSTLTVSNMSPEDSSIYLCSLPGQMATGYTFGSGTRLTVV.

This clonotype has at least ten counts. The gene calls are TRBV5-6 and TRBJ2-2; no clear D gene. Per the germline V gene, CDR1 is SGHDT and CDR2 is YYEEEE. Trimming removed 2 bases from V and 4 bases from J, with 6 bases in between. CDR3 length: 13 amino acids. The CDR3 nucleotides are TGTGCCAGCAGCTTCGTGGGCACCGGGGAGCTGTTTTTT. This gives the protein CASSFVGTGELFF.

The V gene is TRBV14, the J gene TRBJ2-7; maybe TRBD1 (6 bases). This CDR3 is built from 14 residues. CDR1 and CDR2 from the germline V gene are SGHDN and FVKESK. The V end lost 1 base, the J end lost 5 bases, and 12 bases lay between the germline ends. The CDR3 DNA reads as TGTGCCAGCAGCCAAGTTGCAGGGGAAGACGAGCAGTACTTC. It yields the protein CASSQVAGEDEQYF. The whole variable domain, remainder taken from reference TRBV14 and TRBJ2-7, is EAGVTQFPSHSVIEKGQTVTLRCDPISGHDNLYWYRRVMGKEIKFLLHFVKESKQDESGMPNNRFLAERTGGTYSTLKVQPAELEDSGVYFCASSQVAGEDEQYFGPGTRLTVT.

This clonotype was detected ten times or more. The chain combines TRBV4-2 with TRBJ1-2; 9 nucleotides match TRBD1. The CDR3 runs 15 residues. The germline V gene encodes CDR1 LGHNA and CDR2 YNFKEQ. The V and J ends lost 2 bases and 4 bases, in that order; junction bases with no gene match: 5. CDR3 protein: CASSQPSTGGYGYTF. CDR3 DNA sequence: TGTGCCAGCAGCCAACCGTCGACAGGGGGCTATGGCTACACCTTC.

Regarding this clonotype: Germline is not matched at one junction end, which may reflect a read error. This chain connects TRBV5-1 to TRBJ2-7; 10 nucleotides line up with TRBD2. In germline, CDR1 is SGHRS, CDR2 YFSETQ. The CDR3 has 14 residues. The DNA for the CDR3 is TGTGCCAGCAGACCCAGCGGGAGGGCCTACGAGCAGTACTTC. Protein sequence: CASRPSGRAYEQYF.

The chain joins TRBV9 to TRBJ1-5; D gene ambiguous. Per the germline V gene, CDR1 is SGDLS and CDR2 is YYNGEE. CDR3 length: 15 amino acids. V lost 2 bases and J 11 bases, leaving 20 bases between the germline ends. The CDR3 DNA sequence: TGTGCCAGCAGCGTCGCCGTGGGGAGAGGAGAGACCCAGCATTTT. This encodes CASSVAVGRGETQHF.

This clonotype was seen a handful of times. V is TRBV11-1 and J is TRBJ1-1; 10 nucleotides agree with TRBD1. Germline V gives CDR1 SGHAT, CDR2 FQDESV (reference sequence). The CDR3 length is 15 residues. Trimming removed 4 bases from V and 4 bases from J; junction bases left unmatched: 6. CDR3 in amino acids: CASSSQDRGGTEAFF. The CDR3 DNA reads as TGTGCCAGCAGCTCCCAGGACAGGGGGGGCACTGAAGCTTTCTTT.

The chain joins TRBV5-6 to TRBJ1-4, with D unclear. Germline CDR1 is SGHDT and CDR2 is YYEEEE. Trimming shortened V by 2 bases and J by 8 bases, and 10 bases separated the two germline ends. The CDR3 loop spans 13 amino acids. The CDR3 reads CASSFGAGEKLFF. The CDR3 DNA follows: TGTGCCAGCAGCTTTGGTGCCGGGGAAAAACTGTTTTTT.

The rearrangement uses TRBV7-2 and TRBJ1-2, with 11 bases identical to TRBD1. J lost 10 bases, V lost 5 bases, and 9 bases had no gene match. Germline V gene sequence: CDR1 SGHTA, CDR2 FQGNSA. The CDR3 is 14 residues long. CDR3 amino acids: CASSPHRTGGNYTF. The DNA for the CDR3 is TGTGCCAGCAGCCCACACCGGACAGGGGGCAACTACACCTTC.

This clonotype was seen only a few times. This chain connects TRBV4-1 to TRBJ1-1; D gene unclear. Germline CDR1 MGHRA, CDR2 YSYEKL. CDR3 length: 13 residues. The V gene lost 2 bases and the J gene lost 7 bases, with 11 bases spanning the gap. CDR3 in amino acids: CASSQFSDGEAFF. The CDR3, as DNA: TGCGCCAGCAGCCAATTCTCAGACGGTGAAGCTTTCTTT.

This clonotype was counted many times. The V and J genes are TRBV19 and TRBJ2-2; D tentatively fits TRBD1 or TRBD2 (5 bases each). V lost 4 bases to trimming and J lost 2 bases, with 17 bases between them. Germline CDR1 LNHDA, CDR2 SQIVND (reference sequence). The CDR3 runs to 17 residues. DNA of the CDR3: TGTGCCAGTAGTAAGGGAAGCCGGGACGGTAACACCGGGGAGCTGTTTTTT. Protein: CASSKGSRDGNTGELFF.

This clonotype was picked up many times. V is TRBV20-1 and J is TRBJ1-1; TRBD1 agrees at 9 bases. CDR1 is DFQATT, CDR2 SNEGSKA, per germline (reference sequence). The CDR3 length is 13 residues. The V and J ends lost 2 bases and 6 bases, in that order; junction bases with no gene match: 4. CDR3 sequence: CSARSTGGAEAFF. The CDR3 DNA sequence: TGCAGTGCTAGATCGACAGGGGGGGCTGAAGCTTTCTTT.